One and the same sample provided the 7 T cell receptor beta chains below, sequenced in a study of beta chain features in type 1 diabetes. Expressed TCRB transcripts were sequenced, since all the RNA that had been isolated was reverse transcribed. TCRdb's copy holds only in-frame clones and misses some; the assay was immunoSEQ multiplex PCR. Here the sample spans some 500,000 clones, around 10% being singletons. The sample was naive CD4+ T cells from blood. The receptors shown here come from a woman younger than 30 in good health.

The chain couples TRBV7-3 to TRBJ2-1, with D maybe TRBD2 (6 bases). The CDR3 spans 14 residues. Germline CDR1 SGHTA, CDR2 FQGTGA. The germline V and J ends were trimmed by 5 bases and 6 bases, with 14 bases remaining between them. The CDR3 spells CASSPVAVSNEQFF. CDR3 nucleotides: TGTGCCAGCAGCCCCGTAGCGGTCTCCAATGAGCAGTTCTTC.

The chain couples TRBV7-9 to TRBJ2-7; D remains ambiguous. Germline CDR1 reads SEHNR; CDR2 reads FQNEAQ (reference sequence). Trimming pared 8 bases from V and 3 bases from J, leaving 8 bases between. This CDR3 is 11 amino acids long. The CDR3 loop is CASGINYEQYF. Here the CDR3 DNA reads TGTGCCAGCGGTATCAACTACGAGCAGTACTTC.

This clone was found a few times. The rearrangement uses TRBV4-1 and TRBJ1-6, with D unresolved. The CDR3 length is 14 residues. CDR1 is MGHRA, CDR2 YSYEKL, per germline. V was trimmed by 5 bases and J by 7 bases, leaving 12 bases between them. The CDR3 here is CASSTVSGNSPLHF. In DNA form, the CDR3 reads TGCGCCAGCAGCACGGTGTCCGGGAATTCACCCCTCCACTTT.

The chain employs TRBV29-1 and TRBJ2-3; no clear D. The length of the CDR3 is 12 residues. Trimming stripped 1 base from V and 2 bases from J, with 4 bases between. Germline V gene data show CDR1 as SQVTM and CDR2 as ANQGSEA. The CDR3 spells CSVEAATDTQYF. DNA of the CDR3: TGCAGCGTTGAAGCGGCCACAGATACGCAGTATTTT.

V is TRBV27 and J is TRBJ2-3; TRBD2 might be the D (5 bases). Trimming left V 5 bases short and J 1 base short, with 16 bases between. The CDR3 runs 16 residues. CDR1 MNHEY and CDR2 SMNVEV come from the germline V gene (reference sequence). CDR3 loop: CASSRIAPGGTDTQYF. The CDR3 nucleotides read TGTGCCAGCAGTCGAATAGCGCCGGGCGGCACAGATACGCAGTATTTT.

This chain joins TRBV14 and TRBJ2-2, with TRBD2 as a possible D gene (5 bases). Germline CDR1 reads SGHDN; CDR2 reads FVKESK. Deletions cut 4 bases from V and 7 bases from J, with 10 bases between. This CDR3 comprises 13 residues. The CDR3 DNA reads TGTGCCAGCAGCCCGAGGAGGATCGGGGAGCTGTTTTTT. It yields the protein CASSPRRIGELFF.

The sample holds a few counts of this clone. The chain couples TRBV25-1 to TRBJ2-2; 11 nucleotides line up with TRBD2. The V gene's germline CDR1 is MGHDK and CDR2 SYGVNS. The trim removed 4 bases at V and 6 bases at J, leaving 1 base unmatched. This CDR3 is built from 14 residues. The CDR3 here is CASSGSGGAGELFF. For the CDR3, the DNA is TGTGCCAGCAGTGGTAGCGGGGGGGCCGGGGAGCTGTTTTTT. Full variable domain (remainder filled in from reference TRBV25-1 and TRBJ2-2): EADIYQTPRYLVIGTGKKITLECSQTMGHDKMYWYQQDPGMELHLIHYSYGVNSTEKGDLSSESTVSRIRTEHFPLTLESARPSHTSQYLCASSGSGGAGELFFGEGSRLTVL.